Sequencing of this TCR beta chain was carried out in a study of spatial heterogeneity in lung cancer. One entry per CDR3 protein, called by TCRdb with MiXCR from the 5' RACE reads. The table has tens of thousands of distinct CDR3 sequences, about 7.2% seen once. In its sample, this clonotype was seen many times. Time point denoted: sample taken at primary tumor resection. The input material, whole RNA from tumor, nontumor lung or frozen PBMC, was sequenced unsorted. Trimming left V 3 bases short and J 4 bases short, with 12 bases between. CDR1 and CDR2 from the germline V gene are KGHSH and LQKENI. The CDR3 covers 14 residues.

The V call is TRBV18, the J call TRBJ1-2, with a weak D call TRBD1 (5 bases). Specimen: PBMCs, collected at surgery. This receptor was taken from a female donor with early-stage non-small cell lung cancer. In DNA form, the CDR3 reads TGTGCCAGCTCACCCCCCGCCAGGGCCTATGGCTACACCTTC. Its translation: CASSPPARAYGYTF.